This T cell receptor beta chain stems from a study of technical replicates of blood from a few donors. This table comes from immunoSEQ multiplex PCR, and its TCRdb copy is limited to in-frame clones, with some not included. The sample records nearly 80,000 clones, 80% to 95% being singletons. CDR1 is PRHDT and CDR2 is FYEKMQ in the germline V gene (reference sequence). J lost 4 bases, V lost 1 base, and 3 bases had no gene match. The CDR3 extends over 14 amino acids. Sequenced: T cells isolated from PBMCs. The clonotype was recovered from a human donor in good health. The V gene is TRBV13, the J gene TRBJ2-5; 7 positions match TRBD1. The DNA of the CDR3 is TGTGCCAGCAGCTTAGAAGACAGGGCAGAGACCCAGTACTTC. Amino acid sequence: CASSLEDRAETQYF.